A single sample gave rise to the 25 T cell receptor beta chains below, sequenced in a study of PD-L1 blockade in urothelial cancer. Described time point: pretreatment peripheral blood. Sequencing used immunoSEQ multiplex PCR; TCRdb keeps in-frame clones, though not all of them. Altogether around 100,000 clones are present, 85% to 90% being singletons, with the ten largest covering 1.5% to 2%. This sample comprised PBMCs, obtained around atezolizumab (anti-PD-L1) treatment. Receptor source: a man aged 60 to 69 with urothelial cancer.

The chain employs TRBV30 and TRBJ2-1; the match to TRBD2 covers 11 bases. From germline, CDR1 is GTSNPN and CDR2 SVGIG (reference sequence). This CDR3 comprises 15 residues. The V and J ends lost 2 bases and 8 bases, in that order; junction bases with no gene match: 8. CDR3 in amino acids: CAWSFTSGSSDEQFF. The CDR3, as DNA: TGTGCCTGGAGTTTTACTAGCGGGAGTTCCGATGAGCAGTTCTTC.

The chain is built from TRBV7-9 and TRBJ2-3; the match to TRBD2 covers 8 bases. In germline, CDR1 is SEHNR, CDR2 FQNEAQ (reference sequence). CDR3 length: 16 residues. Unmatched junction bases numbered 7, after V lost 5 bases and J lost 0 bases. The CDR3 nucleotides read TGTGCCAGCAGCCCCGGACTAGCAGCTAGCACAGATACGCAGTATTTT. Amino acids: CASSPGLAASTDTQYF.

This clone was counted a single time. This sequence joins TRBV6-5 and TRBJ2-3; TRBD2 agrees at 8 bases. V gave up 6 bases and J gave up 14 bases; unmatched junction bases: 10. The CDR3 length is 12 residues. Germline V lookup: CDR1 MNHEY, CDR2 SVGAGI. CDR3 amino acids: CASRTSGGTTYF. DNA for the CDR3: TGTGCCAGCAGGACGAGCGGGGGCACAACGTATTTT.

The genes are TRBV6-1 and TRBJ2-7; a possible D gene is TRBD1 (5 bases). Germline CDR1 and CDR2: MNHNS and SASEGT. Trimming removed 5 bases at V and 5 bases at J, with 7 bases between. The CDR3 runs 11 residues. The CDR3 DNA sequence: TGTGCCAGCAGTCAGGGTAACGAGCAGTACTTC. This sequence encodes CASSQGNEQYF.

This chain links TRBV11-1 with TRBJ2-7; 10 positions match TRBD1. The germline CDR1 and CDR2 sequences are SGHAT and FQDESV (reference sequence). The CDR3 is made up of 14 amino acids. V shed 2 bases, J shed 5 bases, and the junction held 3 bases outside the gene matches. As DNA, the CDR3 is TGTGCCAGCAGCTTACTCGGGACAGGGGACGAGCAGTACTTC. It translates to CASSLLGTGDEQYF.

The chain has TRBV6-1 and TRBJ2-7, with TRBD1 matching 10 bases. The CDR3 extends over 15 amino acids. Trimming at V came to 4 bases and at J to 3 bases, leaving 6 bases not matched to a gene. CDR1 and CDR2 from the germline V gene are MNHNS and SASEGT. CDR3 loop: CASSARQGASYEQYF. The CDR3 nucleotides read TGTGCCAGCAGTGCTAGACAGGGGGCTAGCTACGAGCAGTACTTC.

The chain recombines TRBV10-2 with TRBJ2-1; 10 bases map to TRBD2. After removal of 0 bases from V and 0 bases from J, the junction contained 2 bases not matched to a gene. Germline V gene data show CDR1 as WSHSY and CDR2 as SAAADI. The length of the CDR3 is 17 residues. The CDR3 region is CASSESSGRLSYNEQFF. The DNA for the CDR3 is TGCGCCAGCAGTGAGTCTAGCGGGAGGCTCTCCTACAATGAGCAGTTCTTC.

The chain couples TRBV2 to TRBJ2-2; TRBD2 matches 9 bases. The junction had 7 bases not matched to a gene; V was cut back by 4 bases and J by 7 bases. Germline CDR1 and CDR2: SNHLY and FYNNEI. This CDR3 spans 15 amino acids. CDR3 sequence: CASSVGGGASGELFF. DNA of the CDR3: TGTGCCAGCAGTGTTGGCGGGGGGGCCAGCGGGGAGCTGTTTTTT.

This clone was seen only once. The V and J genes are TRBV5-1 and TRBJ1-2, with TRBD1 identical over 12 bases. The CDR3 spans 18 residues. CDR1 is SGHRS, CDR2 YFSETQ, per germline. V shed 4 bases, J shed 0 bases, and the junction held 10 bases outside the gene matches. CDR3 residues: CASSPGGGQGATNYGYTF. The CDR3 DNA reads TGCGCCAGCAGCCCGGGGGGGGGACAGGGGGCTACTAACTATGGCTACACCTTC.

The chain combines TRBV4-3 with TRBJ2-7; 9 bases map to TRBD1. Germline CDR1 LGHNA, CDR2 YSLEER. The CDR3 contains 15 residues. V was clipped by 3 bases and J by 0 bases; unmatched bases: 3. The CDR3: CASSQGQGHSYEQYF. The DNA for the CDR3 is TGCGCCAGCAGCCAGGGACAGGGCCACTCCTACGAGCAGTACTTC.

J is TRBJ2-7 and V is TRBV30, with D maybe TRBD2 (6 bases). Between the trimmed V and J ends, which lost 1 base and 0 bases, there was a span of 13 bases. CDR1 and CDR2 (germline): GTSNPN, SVGIG (reference sequence). The CDR3 totals 15 residues. CDR3 bases: TGTGCCTGGAGTGCCCCGGGACTCCACTCCTACGAGCAGTACTTC. Translated, it gives CAWSAPGLHSYEQYF.

V usage is TRBV30 and J usage is TRBJ2-7; TRBD1 matches at 12 bases. The V segment lost 0 bases and the J segment 2 bases; nucleotides outside the gene matches: 8. In germline, CDR1 is GTSNPN, CDR2 SVGIG (reference sequence). The CDR3 totals 17 residues. The CDR3 sequence: CAWSVNPGTGGAYEQYF. The CDR3, as DNA: TGTGCCTGGAGTGTAAACCCCGGGACAGGGGGCGCCTACGAGCAGTACTTC.

The rearrangement joins TRBV2 to TRBJ2-3, with 9 nucleotides matching TRBD2. Germline V gene sequence: CDR1 SNHLY, CDR2 FYNNEI. This CDR3 is built from 17 residues. The junction had 10 bases not matched to a gene; V was cut back by 2 bases and J by 4 bases. The CDR3 loop reads CASSERLAGAGADTQYF. As DNA, the CDR3 is TGTGCCAGCAGTGAAAGGTTAGCGGGAGCTGGGGCAGATACGCAGTATTTT.

J is TRBJ2-1 and V is TRBV6-1, with TRBD2 identical over 8 bases. Germline V CDR1 and CDR2: MNHNS, SASEGT. V lost 2 bases to trimming and J lost 15 bases; unmatched junction nucleotides: 6. The CDR3 length is 12 residues. The DNA of the CDR3 is TGTGCCAGCAGTGAAATTCCGGGGGGGCCGTTCTTC. As protein: CASSEIPGGPFF.

The chain links TRBV28 to TRBJ1-1, with TRBD1 matching 8 bases. Trimming took 4 bases from V and 11 from J; bases not matched to a gene: 9. The germline V gene encodes CDR1 MDHEN and CDR2 SYDVKM. The CDR3 loop spans 13 amino acids. In DNA, the CDR3 is TGTGCCAGCAGTTCCCTGGACAGGGCGTGGGCTTTCTTT. Encoded protein: CASSSLDRAWAFF.

The chain couples TRBV19 to TRBJ2-4, with TRBD1 matching over 10 bases. The CDR3 is 15 amino acids. The V gene's germline CDR1 is LNHDA and CDR2 SQIVND (reference sequence). J gave up 4 bases and V 5 bases, and 5 bases lay outside the gene matches. CDR3 bases: TGTGCCAGTAGTCCCGGGACAGGGGTTAAAAACATTCAGTACTTC. It translates to CASSPGTGVKNIQYF.

This chain links TRBV18 with TRBJ1-4, with TRBD1 matching 9 bases. The CDR3 extends over 15 amino acids. CDR1 KGHSH and CDR2 LQKENI come from the germline V gene. The junction had 8 bases not matched to a gene; V was cut back by 4 bases and J by 8 bases. The CDR3, as DNA: TGTGCCAGCTCACAACAACAGGGGGCAGGGGAAAAACTGTTTTTT. It yields the protein CASSQQQGAGEKLFF.

This sequence joins TRBV11-2 and TRBJ2-7; 7 positions agree with TRBD1. Looked up from germline, CDR1 is SGHAT and CDR2 is FQNNGV. CDR3 length: 15 residues. V shed 0 bases, J shed 3 bases, and the junction held 5 bases outside the gene matches. The CDR3: CASSLDPAGGYEQYF. The CDR3 coding sequence is TGTGCCAGCAGCTTAGATCCTGCAGGGGGCTACGAGCAGTACTTC.

This chain links TRBV7-3 with TRBJ2-3; 9 bases are shared with TRBD2. J gave up 4 bases and V 5 bases, and 13 bases lay outside the gene matches. The CDR3 runs 17 residues. Germline CDR1 is SGHTA and CDR2 is FQGTGA. CDR3 sequence: CASSPYIVASGADTQYF. The CDR3, as DNA: TGTGCCAGCAGCCCGTACATTGTGGCTAGCGGGGCAGATACGCAGTATTTT.

This chain joins TRBV28 and TRBJ2-7; 7 bases fit TRBD1. Trimming took 1 base from V and 2 from J; bases not matched to a gene: 8. Germline-derived CDR1 and CDR2 are MDHEN and SYDVKM. The CDR3 is 16 residues long. CDR3 sequence reads: CASSLSAGGEAYEQYF. CDR3 DNA sequence: TGTGCCAGCAGTTTATCGGCAGGGGGTGAAGCCTACGAGCAGTACTTC.

This sequence joins TRBV5-4 and TRBJ2-5; TRBD2 agrees at 10 bases. V was clipped by 2 bases and J by 5 bases; unmatched bases: 9. The CDR3 is made up of 16 amino acids. The germline V gene encodes CDR1 SGHNT and CDR2 YYREEE (reference sequence). The DNA of the CDR3 is TGTGCCAGCAGCTTAGGCCGAAGCGGGGGGGGCGAGACCCAGTACTTC. The encoded protein is CASSLGRSGGGETQYF. The entire variable domain, with the rest obtained from reference TRBV5-4 and TRBJ2-5, is as follows: ETGVTQSPTHLIKTRGQQVTLRCSSQSGHNTVSWYQQALGQGPQFIFQYYREEENGRGNFPPRFSGLQFPNYSSELNVNALELDDSALYLCASSLGRSGGGETQYFGPGTRLLVL.

CDR3 in amino acids: CASSLKSGASTDTQYF. CDR3 nucleotides: TGCGCCAGCAGCTTGAAAAGCGGGGCTAGCACAGATACGCAGTATTTT. The V and J genes are TRBV5-1 and TRBJ2-3; the match to TRBD2 covers 7 bases. The V gene's germline CDR1 is SGHRS and CDR2 YFSETQ. The junction had 5 bases not matched to a gene; V was cut back by 1 base and J by 0 bases. CDR3 size: 16 residues.

Comments on this clone: One end of the junction is discordant with germline, which a read error may explain. The V and J genes are TRBV7-9 and TRBJ2-7, with D uncertain. Germline V lookup: CDR1 SEHNR, CDR2 FQNEAQ (reference sequence). This CDR3 spans 15 amino acids. The CDR3 DNA follows: TGTGCCAGCAGCCCCCTCGGTGCGGAGACCTACAAGCAGTACTTC. Translating gives CASSPLGAETYKQYF.

The V call is TRBV10-2, the J call TRBJ2-3, with 7 bases identical to TRBD2. The V gene's germline CDR1 is WSHSY and CDR2 SAAADI. The CDR3 has 15 amino acids. Trimming removed 4 bases from V and 5 bases from J; junction bases left unmatched: 9. CDR3 region: CASSGLAALGDTQYF. The CDR3 DNA follows: TGCGCCAGCAGTGGGCTAGCGGCCCTGGGAGATACGCAGTATTTT.

V is TRBV10-3 and J is TRBJ2-3, with 10 bases aligning to TRBD2. The CDR3 is 18 residues long. Germline loops: CDR1 ENHRY, CDR2 SYGVKD. V was clipped by 3 bases and J by 0 bases; unmatched bases: 9. CDR3 amino acids: CAISDASGGKTSTDTQYF. The CDR3 nucleotides are TGTGCCATCAGTGATGCTAGCGGGGGCAAAACTAGCACAGATACGCAGTATTTT.